One and the same sample provided the 12 T cell receptor beta chains below, sequenced in a study of T cell responses to AZD1222 COVID-19 vaccine. The data were produced by immunoSEQ multiplex PCR, yet TCRdb's version contains in-frame clones alone and is incomplete. In the table there are approximately 120,000 clones, approximately 91% of which are singletons. The starting material was peripheral blood, obtained on day 0 of MenACWY control vaccination. The receptors come from an adult in good health.

V and J are TRBV19 and TRBJ1-2, with D perhaps TRBD1 (5 bases). The V and J ends lost 5 bases and 8 bases respectively, with 15 bases between them. Germline V CDR1 and CDR2: LNHDA, SQIVND (reference sequence). CDR3 length: 13 amino acids. CDR3 loop: CASSVRDVRGYTF. Here the CDR3 DNA reads TGTGCCAGTAGTGTCCGGGACGTCAGGGGCTACACCTTC.

The gene calls are TRBV7-2 and TRBJ2-2, with D tentatively TRBD1 (5 bases). Per germline, CDR1 SGHTA and CDR2 FQGNSA. Trimming took off 5 bases at V and 1 base at J, with 11 bases between the two ends. The CDR3 consists of 15 residues. The CDR3 DNA reads as TGTGCCAGCAGCCAACACCAGGGGAACACCGGGGAGCTGTTTTTT. This gives the protein CASSQHQGNTGELFF.

J is TRBJ1-5 and V is TRBV28; 8 nucleotides align to TRBD1. Losses at the gene ends were 9 bases for V and 7 bases for J; bases not matched to a gene: 11. Germline V gene data show CDR1 as MDHEN and CDR2 as SYDVKM. This CDR3 spans 14 amino acids. CDR3 sequence reads: CASNTPQGDQPQHF. CDR3 DNA: TGTGCCAGTAATACACCACAGGGGGACCAGCCCCAGCATTTT.

The genes are TRBV28 and TRBJ1-2; D perhaps matches TRBD1 (5 bases). The CDR3 totals 14 residues. Germline V gives CDR1 MDHEN, CDR2 SYDVKM. Trimming left V 7 bases short and J 1 base short, with 13 bases between. The chain's CDR3 is CASITRGSNYGYTF. As DNA, the CDR3 is TGTGCCAGCATTACTCGGGGGAGTAACTATGGCTACACCTTC.

A single count supports this clone. This chain joins TRBV20-1 and TRBJ1-4; D gene ambiguous. The CDR3 sequence is 13 residues long. The V end lost 3 bases, the J end lost 7 bases, and 12 bases lay between the germline ends. Germline loops: CDR1 DFQATT, CDR2 SNEGSKA (reference sequence). CDR3 loop: CSASVWSGEKLFF. The CDR3 region has the DNA TGCAGTGCTAGTGTTTGGAGTGGTGAAAAACTGTTTTTT.

The V gene is TRBV12-3 or TRBV12-4, the J gene TRBJ2-7, with D hard to call. V lost 2 bases to trimming and J lost 7 bases, with 12 bases between them. The CDR3 extends over 13 amino acids. CDR3: CASSLRATAEQYF. The DNA of the CDR3 is TGTGCCAGCAGTTTAAGGGCAACCGCGGAGCAGTACTTC.

The V gene is TRBV7-2, the J gene TRBJ2-7; no clear D. V was shortened by 5 bases and J by 0 bases, with 11 bases between the two germline ends. The CDR3 contains 14 residues. Germline CDR1 SGHTA, CDR2 FQGNSA. For the CDR3, the DNA is TGTGCCAGCAGCCCCCTAAGAGCCTCCTACGAGCAGTACTTC. Protein sequence: CASSPLRASYEQYF.

The chain is built from TRBV28 and TRBJ1-5, with no clear D. Germline CDR1 and CDR2: MDHEN and SYDVKM. V gave up 4 bases and J gave up 3 bases, with 16 bases separating them. This CDR3 spans 16 amino acids. The CDR3 bases are TGTGCCAGCAGTTACCCCCCGAGGCCCGCCAATCAGCCCCAGCATTTT. It codes for CASSYPPRPANQPQHF.

The CDR3 DNA follows: TGTGCCAGCAGCTTGGCCATGGGGGGCGATGAAAAACTGTTTTTT. Translating it yields CASSLAMGGDEKLFF. The rearrangement uses TRBV5-4 and TRBJ1-4; the D gene is possibly TRBD1 (6 bases). V was trimmed by 0 bases and J by 6 bases, leaving 12 bases between them. The CDR3 extends over 15 amino acids. Germline assignment: CDR1 SGHNT and CDR2 YYREEE (reference sequence).

The chain uses TRBV27 and TRBJ2-2, with D perhaps assigned TRBD1 or TRBD2 (6 bases each). Germline-derived CDR1 and CDR2 are MNHEY and SMNVEV (reference sequence). The CDR3 covers 15 residues. V was clipped by 1 base and J by 6 bases, with 12 bases between them. CDR3 amino acids: CASSLYVGGPGELFF. The CDR3 DNA sequence: TGTGCCAGCAGTTTATATGTTGGGGGGCCCGGGGAGCTGTTTTTT.

This chain connects TRBV10-1 to TRBJ1-2; D is ambiguous. Germline V gene lookup returns CDR1 WNHNN and CDR2 SYGVQD (reference sequence). Trimming left V 0 bases short and J 7 bases short, with 6 bases between. The CDR3 is 12 residues long. CDR3 bases: TGCGCCAGCAGTGAGTCTCCGGGTGGCTACACCTTC. This codes for CASSESPGGYTF.

The V gene is TRBV19, the J gene TRBJ2-2; D may be TRBD2 (5 bases). Germline V gives CDR1 LNHDA, CDR2 SQIVND (reference sequence). Trimming took 5 bases from V and 5 from J, leaving 15 bases between them. CDR3 length equals 15 residues. The CDR3 spells CASSDPGVRTGELFF. The DNA of the CDR3 is TGTGCCAGTAGTGACCCCGGGGTCAGGACCGGGGAGCTGTTTTTT.